This T cell receptor beta chain was sequenced during a study of blood T cell repertoires in COVID-19. Individuals drawn from about 26 US areas were about 18 to 100 years old. Libraries were prepared by immunoSEQ multiplex PCR; TCRdb keeps only in-frame clonotypes and omits some of them. The sample includes 150,000 or so clones, around four fifths of them seen just once. Germline V gene data show CDR1 as SGHRS and CDR2 as YFSETQ. This CDR3 is built from 16 residues. Trimming pared 0 bases from V and 0 bases from J, leaving 9 bases between. Input material: PBMCs or T cells enriched from blood (not recorded which). V is TRBV5-1 and J is TRBJ1-4; D gene unclear. This clonotype was sampled from an older woman who had recovered from COVID-19. The CDR3 nucleotides read TGCGCCAGCAGCTTGGCGGGCGGGACAACTAATGAAAAACTGTTTTTT. It specifies CASSLAGGTTNEKLFF. Combining the CDR3 with reference TRBV5-1 and TRBJ1-4 gives the whole variable domain KAGVTQTPRYLIKTRGQQVTLSCSPISGHRSVSWYQQTPGQGLQFLFEYFSETQRNKGNFPGRFSGRQFSNSRSEMNVSTLELGDSALYLCASSLAGGTTNEKLFFGSGTQLSVL.